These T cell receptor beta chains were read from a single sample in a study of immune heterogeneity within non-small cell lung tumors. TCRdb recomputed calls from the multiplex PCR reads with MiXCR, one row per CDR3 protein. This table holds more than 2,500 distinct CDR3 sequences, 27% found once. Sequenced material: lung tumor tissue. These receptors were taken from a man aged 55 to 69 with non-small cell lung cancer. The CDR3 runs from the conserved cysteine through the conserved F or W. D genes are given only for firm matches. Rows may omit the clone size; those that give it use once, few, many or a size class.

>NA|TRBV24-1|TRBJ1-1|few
CATSDPGRREAFF
TGTGCCACCAGTGACCCTGGACGGCGTGAAGCTTTCTTT
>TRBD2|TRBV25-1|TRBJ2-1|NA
CASSDTTSVDYNEQFF
TGTGCCAGCAGTGACACGACTAGCGTAGATTACAATGAGCAGTTCTTC
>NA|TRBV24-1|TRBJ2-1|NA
CATGAGPPWNGQFF
TGTGCCACCGGGGCGGGGCCCCCTTGGAATGGGCAGTTCTTC
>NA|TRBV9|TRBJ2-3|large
CASSVGPQRPTDTQYF
TGTGCCAGCAGCGTAGGGCCTCAGCGTCCCACAGATACGCAGTATTTT
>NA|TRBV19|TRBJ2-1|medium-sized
CASSIGVTPYNEQFF
TGTGCCAGTAGTATAGGTGTCACCCCCTACAATGAGCAGTTCTTC
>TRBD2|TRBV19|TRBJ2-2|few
CASSGRLAGTPTGELFF
TGTGCCAGTAGTGGTCGCCTAGCGGGTACCCCCACCGGGGAGCTGTTTTTT
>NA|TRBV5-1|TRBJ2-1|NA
CASSTGPWSSYNEQFF
TGCGCCAGCAGCACGGGACCTTGGAGCTCCTACAATGAGCAGTTCTTC
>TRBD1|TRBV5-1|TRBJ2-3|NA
CASSLGLWTGVSVHTQYF
TGCGCCAGCAGCTTGGGACTGTGGACAGGGGTATCGGTACATACGCAGTATTTT
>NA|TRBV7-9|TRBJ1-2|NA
CASSRATNYGYTF
TGTGCCAGCAGCCGCGCCACTAACTATGGCTACACCTTC
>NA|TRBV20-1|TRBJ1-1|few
CSARDPRLNTEAFF
TGCAGTGCTAGAGACCCAAGATTGAACACTGAAGCTTTCTTT
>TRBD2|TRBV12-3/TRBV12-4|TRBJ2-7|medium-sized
CASSLTSGTYEQYF
TGTGCCAGCAGTTTGACTAGCGGGACCTACGAGCAGTACTTC
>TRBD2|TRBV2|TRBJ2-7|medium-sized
CASRLAGNYEQYF
TGTGCCAGCAGACTAGCGGGAAACTACGAGCAGTACTTC
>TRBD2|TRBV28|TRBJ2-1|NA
CASMQTSGSWNEQFF
TGTGCCAGCATGCAGACTAGCGGGAGTTGGAATGAGCAGTTCTTC
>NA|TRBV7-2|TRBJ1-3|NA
CASSLEWGNTIYF
TGTGCCAGCAGCCTCGAATGGGGGAACACCATATATTTT
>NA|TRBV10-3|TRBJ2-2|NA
CAIRGGPIGELFF
TGTGCCATCAGGGGGGGCCCGATCGGGGAGCTGTTTTTT
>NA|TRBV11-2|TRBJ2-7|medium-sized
CASSLGPTYEQYF
TGTGCCAGCAGCTTGGGACCGACCTACGAGCAGTACTTC
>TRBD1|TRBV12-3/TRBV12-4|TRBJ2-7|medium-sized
CASRAGTGVYEQYF
TGTGCCAGCAGGGCCGGGACAGGGGTCTACGAGCAGTACTTC
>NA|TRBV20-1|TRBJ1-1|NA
CSARGNTEAFF
TGCAGTGCCAGGGGGAACACTGAAGCTTTCTTT
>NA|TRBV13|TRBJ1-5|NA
CASSGFWGAVRPQHF
TGTGCCAGCAGCGGATTTTGGGGGGCAGTTCGGCCCCAGCATTTT
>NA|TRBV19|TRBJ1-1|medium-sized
CASSRGGVTEAFF
TGTGCCAGTAGTAGGGGGGGCGTCACTGAAGCTTTCTTT
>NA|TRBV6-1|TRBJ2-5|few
CASREIFQETQYF
TGTGCCAGCAGGGAGATCTTCCAAGAGACCCAGTACTTC
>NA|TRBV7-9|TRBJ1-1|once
CASSLRQSVEAFF
TGTGCCAGCAGCTTAAGGCAGTCAGTGGAAGCTTTCTTT
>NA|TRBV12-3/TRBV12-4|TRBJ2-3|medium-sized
CASSFSRDTQYF
TGTGCCAGCAGTTTTTCGAGGGATACGCAGTATTTT
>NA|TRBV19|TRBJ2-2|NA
CASKRTTNTGELFF
TGTGCCAGTAAAAGGACAACGAACACCGGGGAGCTGTTTTTT
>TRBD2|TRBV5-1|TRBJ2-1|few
CASSLEAGGNYNEQFF
TGCGCCAGCAGCTTAGAAGCGGGAGGGAACTACAATGAGCAGTTCTTC
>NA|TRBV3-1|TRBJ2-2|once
CASSRVAGELFF
TGTGCCAGCAGCCGTGTAGCCGGGGAGCTGTTTTTT
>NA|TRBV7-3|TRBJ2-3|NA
CASSLNPPYYSDTQYF
TGTGCCAGCAGCTTAAACCCGCCTTATTACTCAGATACGCAGTATTTT
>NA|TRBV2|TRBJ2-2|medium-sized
CASRWTAGELFF
TGTGCCAGCAGGTGGACAGCCGGGGAGCTGTTTTTT
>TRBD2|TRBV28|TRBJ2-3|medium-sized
CASSFWGGSTDTQYF
TGTGCCAGCAGTTTTTGGGGGGGAAGCACAGATACGCAGTATTTT
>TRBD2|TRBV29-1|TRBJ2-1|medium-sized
CSGRLAGGLEQFF
TGCAGCGGACGTCTAGCGGGAGGGCTTGAGCAGTTCTTC
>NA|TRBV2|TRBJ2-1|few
CASSENFDNEQFF
TGTGCCAGCAGTGAGAACTTCGACAATGAGCAGTTCTTC
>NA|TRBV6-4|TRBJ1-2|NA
CASRQPPGQGICGYTF
TGTGCCAGCAGACAACCCCCGGGGCAGGGGATTTGTGGCTACACCTTC
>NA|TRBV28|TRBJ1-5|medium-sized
CASSLPGRNQPQHF
TGTGCCAGCAGTTTGCCAGGGCGGAATCAGCCCCAGCATTTT
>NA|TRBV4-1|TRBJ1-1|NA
CASSQDGGWAEAFF
TGCGCCAGCAGCCAAGATGGGGGGTGGGCTGAAGCTTTCTTT
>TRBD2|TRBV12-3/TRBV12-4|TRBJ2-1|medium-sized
CASSLARTSGSYNEQFF
TGTGCCAGCAGTTTAGCGCGGACTAGCGGGAGCTACAATGAGCAGTTCTTC
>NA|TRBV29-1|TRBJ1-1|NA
CSVGTGNTEAFF
TGCAGCGTGGGGACGGGAAACACTGAAGCTTTCTTT
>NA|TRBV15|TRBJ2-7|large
CATSRGAGALYEQYF
TGTGCCACCAGCAGAGGAGCAGGGGCCCTATACGAGCAGTACTTC
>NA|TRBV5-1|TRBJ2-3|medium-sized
CASSLARVELDTQYF
TGCGCCAGCAGCTTGGCGAGGGTTGAATTGGATACGCAGTATTTT
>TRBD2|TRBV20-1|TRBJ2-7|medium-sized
CSARDLSGRANEQYF
TGCAGTGCTAGAGACTTAAGCGGGAGGGCCAACGAGCAGTACTTC